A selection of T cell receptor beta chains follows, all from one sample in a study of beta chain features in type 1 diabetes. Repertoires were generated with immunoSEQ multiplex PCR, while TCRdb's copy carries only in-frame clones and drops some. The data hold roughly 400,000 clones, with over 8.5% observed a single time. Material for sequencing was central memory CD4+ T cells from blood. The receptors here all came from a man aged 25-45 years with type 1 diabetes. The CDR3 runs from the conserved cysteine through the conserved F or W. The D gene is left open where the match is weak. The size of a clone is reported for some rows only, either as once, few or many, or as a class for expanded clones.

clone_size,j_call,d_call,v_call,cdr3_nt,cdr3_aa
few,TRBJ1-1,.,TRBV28,TGTGCCAGCAGTTTCTTAACCCGACGGACCACTGAAGCTTTCTTT,CASSFLTRRTTEAFF
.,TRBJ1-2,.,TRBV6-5,TGTGCCAGCAGCCCGGACGATAAGCTAAACTATGGCTACACCTTC,CASSPDDKLNYGYTF
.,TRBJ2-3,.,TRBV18,TGTGCCAGCTCACCACCAGCGTCGGCAGCTAGCACAGATACGCAGTATTTT,CASSPPASAASTDTQYF
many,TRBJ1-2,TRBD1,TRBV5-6,TGTGCCAGCAGCTTTATAGGACAGGACCGCTATGGCTACACCTTC,CASSFIGQDRYGYTF
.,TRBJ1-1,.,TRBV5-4,TGTGCCAGCAGCCTTGTCAGGGACGGTGAAGCTTTCTTT,CASSLVRDGEAFF
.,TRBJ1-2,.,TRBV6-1,TGTGCCAGCAGAAGGGACACGACTGAGCTGGGCTACACCTTC,CASRRDTTELGYTF
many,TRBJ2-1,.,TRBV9,TGTGCCAGCAGCGTAGATCTGGCTGAGCAGTTCTTC,CASSVDLAEQFF
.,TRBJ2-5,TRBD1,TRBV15,TGTGCCACCAGCAGAGACCGACAGGGACAAGAGACCCAGTACTTC,CATSRDRQGQETQYF
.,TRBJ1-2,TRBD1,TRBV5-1,TGCGCCAGCAGCACCGACAGGGACTATGGCTACACCTTC,CASSTDRDYGYTF
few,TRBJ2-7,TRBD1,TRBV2,TGTGCCAGCAGGGGACAGAATGGCTACGAGCAGTACTTC,CASRGQNGYEQYF
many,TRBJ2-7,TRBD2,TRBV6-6,TGTGCCACTGGGACTAGCGGGTACGAGCAGTACTTC,CATGTSGYEQYF
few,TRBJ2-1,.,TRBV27,TGTGCCAGCGGGTCAGGGAAGACTTACAATGAGCAGTTCTTC,CASGSGKTYNEQFF
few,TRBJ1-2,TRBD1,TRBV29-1,TGCAGCGTGGGACAGGGTGAATATGGCTACACCTTC,CSVGQGEYGYTF
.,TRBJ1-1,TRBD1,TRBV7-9,TGTGCCAGCAGCTTCGGGGGACAGGGGTCCACTGAAGCTTTCTTT,CASSFGGQGSTEAFF
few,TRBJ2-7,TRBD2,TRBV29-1,TGCAGCGTAGCCCTAGCGGGAGGGCGGCTTCGCGAGCAGTACTTC,CSVALAGGRLREQYF
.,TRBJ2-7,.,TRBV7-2,TGTGCCAGCAGCCGGGACACAGTATCCTACGAGCAGTACTTC,CASSRDTVSYEQYF
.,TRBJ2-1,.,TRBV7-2,TGTGCCAGCAGCCCGACAGGACCTACGGATGAGCAGTTCTTC,CASSPTGPTDEQFF
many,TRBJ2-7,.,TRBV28,TGTGCCAGCAGTAGCCCCTACGAGCAGTACTTC,CASSSPYEQYF
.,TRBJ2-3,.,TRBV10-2,TGCGCCAGCAGTCAGTCAACGTACGGCCCAGATGCGCAGTATTTT,CASSQSTYGPDAQYF
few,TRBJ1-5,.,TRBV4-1,TGCGCCAGCAGCCAAGATCTGGGGGGGCCCCAGCATTTT,CASSQDLGGPQHF
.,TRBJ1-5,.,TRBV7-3,TGTGCCAGCAGTTCTTACCTGGACAGCCAGTCCCAGCATTTT,CASSSYLDSQSQHF
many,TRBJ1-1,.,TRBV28,TGTGCCAGTAACAGGTTTATCACTGAAGCTTTCTTT,CASNRFITEAFF
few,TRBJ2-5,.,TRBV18,TGTGCCAGCTCACCACGTAATCGCGAGGGGACCCAGTACTTC,CASSPRNREGTQYF
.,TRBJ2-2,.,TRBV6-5,TGTGCCAGCAGTGACCGAAACACCGGGGAGCTGTTTTTT,CASSDRNTGELFF
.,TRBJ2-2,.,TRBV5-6,TGTGCCAGCAGCTTGGGGGACTGGGCCGGGGAGCTGTTTTTT,CASSLGDWAGELFF
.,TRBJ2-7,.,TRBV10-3,TGTGCCACCTCGCCCAGCGGTTCCTACGAGCAGTACTTC,CATSPSGSYEQYF
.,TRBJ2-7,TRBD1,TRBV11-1,TGTGCCAGCAGCCTCCGGACAGGGGCGGTCGGGAGGCAGTACTTC,CASSLRTGAVGRQYF
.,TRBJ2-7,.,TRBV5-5,TGTGCCAGCAGCTTGTCAACAGGCTACGAGCAGTACTTC,CASSLSTGYEQYF
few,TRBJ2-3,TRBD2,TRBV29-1,TGCAGCGTTGTAATAGCGGGAGTAGGCACAGATACGCAGTATTTT,CSVVIAGVGTDTQYF
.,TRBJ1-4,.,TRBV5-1,TGCGCCAGCAGCTTGGAAGAGGGGGGCGGAGAAAAACTGTTTTTT,CASSLEEGGGEKLFF
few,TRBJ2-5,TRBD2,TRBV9,TGTGCCAGCAGCGCCCCCGGACTAGCGGGTGGGGAGACCCAGTACTTC,CASSAPGLAGGETQYF
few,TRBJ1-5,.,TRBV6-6,TGTGCCATCAGTGAGCCGGATGGGAAGCCCCAGCATTTT,CAISEPDGKPQHF
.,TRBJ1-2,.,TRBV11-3,TGTGCCAGCAGCTTAGAGGCAGCCTATGGCTACACCTTC,CASSLEAAYGYTF
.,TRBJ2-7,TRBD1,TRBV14,TGTGCCAGCAGCCAAGGGGAGACAGGGGACTACGAGCAGTACTTC,CASSQGETGDYEQYF
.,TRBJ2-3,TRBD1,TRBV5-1,TGCGCCAGCAGCTTGGACGGACAGGGGGGCACAGATACGCAGTATTTT,CASSLDGQGGTDTQYF
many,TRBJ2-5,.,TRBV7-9,TGTGCCAGCAGCCGAGGGGCAGGGGAGGAGACCCAGTACTTC,CASSRGAGEETQYF
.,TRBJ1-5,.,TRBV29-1,TGCAGCGTTGGAAGGAGCAATAGCAATCAGCCCCAGCATTTT,CSVGRSNSNQPQHF
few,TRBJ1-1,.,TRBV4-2,TGTGCCAGCAGCCAAGATGGGCTTGGGGGGCGGAGCACTGAAGCTTTCTTT,CASSQDGLGGRSTEAFF
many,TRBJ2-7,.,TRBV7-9,TGTGCCAGCAGCCAAGACTACCGTAACTACGAGCAGTACTTC,CASSQDYRNYEQYF
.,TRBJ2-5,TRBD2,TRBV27,TGTGCCAGCAGTGTCAGCGGGAGGCCTAGAAATGGGGGGACCCAGTACTTC,CASSVSGRPRNGGTQYF
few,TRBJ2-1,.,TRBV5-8,TGTGCCAGCAGCTTCGCGGATGAGCAGTTCTTC,CASSFADEQFF
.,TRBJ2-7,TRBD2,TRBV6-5,TGTGCCAGCAGTTACTCGCTAGCGGGAAGCTCCTACGAGCAGTACTTC,CASSYSLAGSSYEQYF
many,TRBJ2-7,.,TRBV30,TGTGCCTGGAAAACCGGGAGCGATCAGTACTTC,CAWKTGSDQYF
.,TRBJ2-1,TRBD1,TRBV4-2,TGTGCCAGCAGCCATTTTAGCGCAGGGGGCTCCTACAATGAGCAGTTCTTC,CASSHFSAGGSYNEQFF
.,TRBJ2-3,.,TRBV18,TGTGCCAGCTCACGGGCGGGACCCACAGATACGCAGTATTTT,CASSRAGPTDTQYF
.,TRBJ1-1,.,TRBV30,TGTGCCTTTTCAGGGTATTCGAACACTGAAGCTTTCTTT,CAFSGYSNTEAFF
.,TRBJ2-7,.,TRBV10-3,TGTGCCATTGGACAGTCCTACGAGCAGTACTTC,CAIGQSYEQYF
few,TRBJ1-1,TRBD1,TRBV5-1,TGCGCCAGCAGCTCGCATACAGGGGGCACTGAAGCTTTCTTT,CASSSHTGGTEAFF
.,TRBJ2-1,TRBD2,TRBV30,TGTGCCTGGAGTCCTCGGAGCGGGATACACAATGAGCAGTTCTTC,CAWSPRSGIHNEQFF
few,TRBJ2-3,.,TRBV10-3,TGTGCCATCAGTCTCCAGGGGGGAGTAACAGATACGCAGTATTTT,CAISLQGGVTDTQYF
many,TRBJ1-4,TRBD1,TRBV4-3,TGCGCCAGCAGCCAAGATTCGGGACAGGGGAGGGCGGAAAAACTGTTTTTT,CASSQDSGQGRAEKLFF
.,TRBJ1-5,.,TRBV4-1,TGCGCCAGCAGCCAAGATTGGGGTACCTGGTCCAATCAGCCCCAGCATTTT,CASSQDWGTWSNQPQHF
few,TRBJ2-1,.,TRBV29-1,TGCAGCGTTGAAGGAGGCCGGCAGGGCTACAATGAGCAGTTCTTC,CSVEGGRQGYNEQFF
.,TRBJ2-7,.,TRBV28,TGTGCCAGCAGCCGCGGGGACGGAGCCTACGAGCAGTACTTC,CASSRGDGAYEQYF
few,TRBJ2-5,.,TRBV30,TGTGCCTGGGGCTCCGGGGTAGTTGGCCAAGAGACCCAGTACTTC,CAWGSGVVGQETQYF
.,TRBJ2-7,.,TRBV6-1,TGTGCCAGCAGCGCTACAGGGAGCTCCTACGAGCAGTACTTC,CASSATGSSYEQYF
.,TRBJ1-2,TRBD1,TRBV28,TGTGCCAGCAGTCCCCCAAACAGGGGGAACTATGGCTACACCTTC,CASSPPNRGNYGYTF